This T cell receptor beta chain is drawn from a study of radiotherapy plus CTLA-4 blockade in lung cancer. Chemo-refractory metastatic non-small-cell lung cancer patients underwent focal radiation alongside CTLA-4 blockade with ipilimumab. Sequencing was performed with immunoSEQ multiplex PCR; in TCRdb, only in-frame clones are kept and a portion is missing. The repertoire has 65,000 to 90,000 clones, around 84% of them found once; the top ten carry 0.85% to 0.9%. This clonotype was obtained from a human donor with non-small cell lung cancer who had stable disease on radiotherapy plus ipilimumab. This sample comprised peripheral blood, obtained from a patient treated with radiotherapy plus ipilimumab.

The CDR3 here is CASSLSGTVFSYEQYF. CDR3 sequence (DNA): TGTGCCAGCAGTTTATCGGGGACGGTGTTCTCCTACGAGCAGTACTTC. The chain has TRBV27 and TRBJ2-7; perhaps D is TRBD1 or TRBD2 (5 bases each). This CDR3 region has 16 residues. V dropped 0 bases and J dropped 0 bases, with 12 bases sitting between them. CDR1 and CDR2 (germline): MNHEY, SMNVEV (reference sequence).